Listed below are T cell receptor beta chains from one sample, sequenced in a study of blood T cell repertoires in COVID-19. Generated by immunoSEQ multiplex PCR, the TCRdb table keeps only in-frame clones and is missing some. The table includes more than 250,000 clones, more than 75% detected once. Material: peripheral blood. The receptors here all came from a woman in her twenties or thirties who had recovered from COVID-19. CDR3s include the opening cysteine and the closing phenylalanine or tryptophan. Fields, in order: clone size, CDR3 length, V gene, D gene, J gene, CDR3 protein, CDR3 DNA. D genes are given only for firm matches. Only part of the rows carry a size: once, few, many, or a class if the clone is expanded.

clone_size: once; cdr3_length: 13; v_call: TRBV2; d_call: .; j_call: TRBJ2-5; cdr3_aa: CASSVDSQETQYF; cdr3_nt: TGTGCCAGCAGTGTGGACTCTCAAGAGACCCAGTACTTC
clone_size: .; cdr3_length: 13; v_call: TRBV30; d_call: .; j_call: TRBJ2-3; cdr3_aa: CAWSVRGRDTQYF; cdr3_nt: TGTGCCTGGAGTGTACGAGGCCGAGATACGCAGTATTTT
clone_size: .; cdr3_length: 14; v_call: TRBV5-1; d_call: .; j_call: TRBJ1-2; cdr3_aa: CASSLELGADGYTF; cdr3_nt: TGCGCCAGCAGCTTGGAGTTGGGGGCGGATGGCTACACCTTC
clone_size: .; cdr3_length: 13; v_call: TRBV12-3/TRBV12-4; d_call: TRBD1; j_call: TRBJ1-4; cdr3_aa: CASRTQGGEKLFF; cdr3_nt: TGTGCCAGCAGGACACAGGGGGGTGAAAAACTGTTTTTT
clone_size: .; cdr3_length: 15; v_call: TRBV4-2; d_call: .; j_call: TRBJ1-1; cdr3_aa: CASSQDWRGGTEAFF; cdr3_nt: TGTGCCAGCAGCCAAGATTGGAGGGGGGGGACTGAAGCTTTCTTT
clone_size: .; cdr3_length: 13; v_call: TRBV29-1; d_call: TRBD1; j_call: TRBJ2-5; cdr3_aa: CSSGTGYQETQYF; cdr3_nt: TGCAGCTCAGGGACAGGATACCAAGAGACCCAGTACTTC
clone_size: once; cdr3_length: 15; v_call: TRBV19; d_call: TRBD1; j_call: TRBJ2-2; cdr3_aa: CASSPGTANTGELFF; cdr3_nt: TGTGCCAGTAGTCCCGGGACAGCTAACACCGGGGAGCTGTTTTTT
clone_size: .; cdr3_length: 14; v_call: TRBV6-5; d_call: .; j_call: TRBJ1-1; cdr3_aa: CASSYSPVNTEAFF; cdr3_nt: TGTGCCAGCAGTTATTCCCCAGTGAACACTGAAGCTTTCTTT
clone_size: .; cdr3_length: 14; v_call: TRBV19; d_call: TRBD1; j_call: TRBJ2-1; cdr3_aa: CASKGTGAYNEQFF; cdr3_nt: TGTGCCAGTAAGGGTACAGGGGCCTACAATGAGCAGTTCTTC
clone_size: .; cdr3_length: 15; v_call: TRBV11-2; d_call: .; j_call: TRBJ2-7; cdr3_aa: CASSRTPTGNHEQYF; cdr3_nt: TGTGCCAGCAGCCGCACACCGACAGGCAACCACGAGCAGTACTTC
clone_size: .; cdr3_length: 16; v_call: TRBV14; d_call: TRBD2; j_call: TRBJ2-3; cdr3_aa: CASSQRLASNTDTQYF; cdr3_nt: TGTGCCAGCAGCCAACGACTAGCTTCTAACACAGATACGCAGTATTTT
clone_size: .; cdr3_length: 14; v_call: TRBV18; d_call: TRBD2; j_call: TRBJ2-1; cdr3_aa: CASSPTSGYNEQFF; cdr3_nt: TGTGCCAGCTCCCCTACTAGCGGTTACAATGAGCAGTTCTTC
clone_size: .; cdr3_length: 14; v_call: TRBV5-6; d_call: TRBD2; j_call: TRBJ2-7; cdr3_aa: CASSLVGGYYEQYF; cdr3_nt: TGTGCCAGCAGCTTGGTGGGGGGGTACTACGAGCAGTACTTC